This T cell receptor beta chain was found in a study of blood T cell repertoires in COVID-19 (dated by TCRdb to 2018 to 2020). Regarding the complete study: The collaborator samples originated in the United States, Italy and Spain and spanned the acute and convalescent phases of COVID-19. The prospective study material was composed of cDNA or gDNA derived from T cells, B-cell-depleted T cells, or PBMCs. A de-identified subject ID, COVID-19 status, age in years and sex were almost always included in the sample metadata. Samples were obtained from the ongoing ImmuneRACE study (first 160 participants) and from 1,254 subjects provided by 6 global collaborators. The repertoires were released in a freely available public database intended as a resource for research on the immune response to SARS-CoV-2. HLA class I and class II types, where available, came from metadata supplied by the sample provider rather than from assay-based typing. The dataset comprised deeply sampled blood TCRbeta repertoires from subjects exposed to, actively infected with, or recovered from COVID-19. The study at large found these results: The quantity of clinical and demographic metadata differed by source and by participant and was supplied without curation.

CDR1 and CDR2 are read off the germline V gene as MNHNS and SASEGT. Relative to germline, V is 3 bases shorter and J is 4 bases shorter, with 10 bases between their ends. The CDR3 measures 14 amino acids from cysteine to phenylalanine. Solely the CDR3 DNA is kept, with 42 bases framed from the first base. The immunoSEQ Assay, a bias-controlled multiplex PCR, was used to amplify TCRbeta CDR3 regions from genomic DNA. In the paper's pipeline: Nucleated cell counts per sample were estimated from amplification of reference gene primers within the assay. To quantify the absolute abundance of each unique TCRbeta CDR3 rearrangement, sequence reads were collapsed and filtered. For each sample, productive Simpson clonality was calculated by taking the square root of Simpson's diversity index across productive rearrangements. What TCRdb holds here is the immuneACCESS table cut down to in-frame rearrangements. Part of the clones is not present; checked against another copy, under half of the missing clones reflect an unresolved V gene, and the others are unexplained. That table gives V, J and clone size, and the DNA gave D and trimming. Here the sample has around 340,000 clones; approximately 83% occur a single time. Clones ranked in the top ten supply roughly 4.2% of the sample.

Enrolling through a virtual design, the prospective study's participants ranged in age from roughly 18 to 90 years and lived across some 22 United States geographic areas. To assign participants to cohorts, the prospective study relied on clinical history that participants themselves reported in a screening survey and a study questionnaire. In the prospective study, mobile phlebotomists collected whole blood, serum and a nasopharyngeal or oropharyngeal swab from each participant. Participants in the prospective study had the option to provide additional blood draws and questionnaires over an approximately two-month period. Before DNA extraction, blood samples from the prospective study were shipped at room temperature or frozen. Details on this clone: Its cognate antigen has yet to be identified. No base qualities exist here, and no much larger clone lies one base off it.

This clonotype was obtained from a woman in her 40s with acute COVID-19. This chain is built from TRBV6-1 and TRBJ1-5, with TRBD1 as a weak D call on 5 bases. The sequencing sample was made of PBMCs or T cells enriched from blood (not recorded which). This receptor carries the CDR3 CASSDRQLNQPQHF. The nucleotides read TGTGCCAGCAGTGACCGACAGCTTAATCAGCCCCAGCATTTT.